This entry lists 23 T cell receptor beta chains sequenced from one sample in a study of shared clonotypes between healthy human individuals. The data were produced by immunoSEQ multiplex PCR, yet TCRdb's version contains in-frame clones alone and is incomplete. This sample has more than 1 million clones; about four fifths occur once, and the top ten carry 0.4% to 0.55%. The sample consisted of memory CD4+ T cells from PBMCs. The subset: CD45RA-negative fraction. These TCRs come from a man in his late teens or twenties in good health. Some clones in this sample may be carry-over from other donors' samples.

The rearrangement uses TRBV5-5 and TRBJ2-4; D remains ambiguous. The V end lost 7 bases, the J end lost 0 bases, and 14 bases lay between the germline ends. Germline lookup yields CDR1 SGHKS and CDR2 YYEKEE (reference sequence). The CDR3 totals 15 residues. The CDR3 region has the DNA TGTGCCAGCTTAGGAGAGTGGCAAGCCAAAAACATTCAGTACTTC. It is translated as CASLGEWQAKNIQYF.

The J gene is TRBJ2-3, the V gene TRBV19; D not resolved. The V end was cut by 7 bases, the J end by 0 bases, with 17 bases between. Germline V gene data show CDR1 as LNHDA and CDR2 as SQIVND (reference sequence). The CDR3 sequence is 16 residues long. The CDR3 nucleotides read TGTGCCAGTACCCTCCGAGGTCTAGGGAGCACAGATACGCAGTATTTT. It is translated as CASTLRGLGSTDTQYF.

The gene calls are TRBV5-1 and TRBJ1-1; possibly TRBD1 for D (5 bases). Germline lookup yields CDR1 SGHRS and CDR2 YFSETQ. CDR3 length equals 12 residues. Trimming stripped 3 bases from V and 7 bases from J, with 10 bases between. The CDR3 sequence: CASSWGGREAFF. CDR3 bases: TGCGCCAGCAGCTGGGGCGGACGTGAAGCTTTCTTT.

Worth noting for this clone: The sample has other DNA sequences that encode this CDR3 too. The gene calls are TRBV5-1 and TRBJ2-7; 7 bases match TRBD1. In germline, CDR1 is SGHRS, CDR2 YFSETQ. The J segment lost 2 bases and the V segment lost 4 bases, leaving 3 bases of the junction unmatched. The CDR3 extends over 13 amino acids. In nucleotides, the CDR3 is TGCGCCAGCAGCGCCGGGACAGCCTACGAGCAGTACTTC. Its translation: CASSAGTAYEQYF.

V usage is TRBV6-1 and J usage is TRBJ2-7; the match to TRBD2 covers 7 bases. The germline CDR1 and CDR2 sequences are MNHNS and SASEGT. CDR3 length equals 14 residues. V trimming: 4 bases; J trimming: 2 bases; junction bases outside the gene matches: 5. DNA of the CDR3: TGTGCCAGCAGTGTGAGCGGGGCCCCCTACGAGCAGTACTTC. Its translation is CASSVSGAPYEQYF.

V and J are TRBV7-2 and TRBJ2-3; 12 bases fit TRBD2. The CDR3 sequence is 16 residues long. J gave up 3 bases and V 3 bases, and 4 bases lay outside the gene matches. Germline V CDR1 and CDR2: SGHTA, FQGNSA. CDR3 coding DNA: TGTGCCAGCAGCTTCCTCGGACTAGCGGGGACAGATACGCAGTATTTT. Its translation: CASSFLGLAGTDTQYF.

The rearrangement joins TRBV6-6 to TRBJ1-5; TRBD1 matches at 7 bases. Germline CDR1 and CDR2: MNHNY and SVGAGI (reference sequence). V was pared by 2 bases and J by 6 bases, with 7 bases of the junction left unmatched. The CDR3 covers 15 residues. This CDR3 is CASSYGNRGIQPQHF. In nucleotides, the CDR3 is TGTGCCAGCAGTTACGGGAACAGGGGAATTCAGCCCCAGCATTTT.

V usage is TRBV5-1 and J usage is TRBJ2-7, with TRBD2 matching 11 bases. The CDR3 contains 14 residues. Germline CDR1 SGHRS, CDR2 YFSETQ. The junction had 4 bases not matched to a gene; V was cut back by 5 bases and J by 3 bases. This chain's CDR3 is CASRGTSGLYEQYF. The CDR3 DNA reads TGCGCCAGCAGAGGGACTAGCGGACTCTACGAGCAGTACTTC.

The rearrangement uses TRBV5-8 and TRBJ2-5, with D tentatively TRBD1 (6 bases). This CDR3 contains 14 residues. V gave up 0 bases and J gave up 5 bases, with 11 bases separating them. CDR1 SGHTS and CDR2 YDEGEE come from the germline V gene. This CDR3 reads CASSLGQGWETQYF. The CDR3 DNA reads as TGTGCCAGCAGCTTGGGTCAGGGGTGGGAGACCCAGTACTTC. Full variable domain (remainder filled in from reference TRBV5-8 and TRBJ2-5): EAGVTQSPTHLIKTRGQQATLRCSPISGHTSVYWYQQALGLGLQFLLWYDEGEERNRGNFPPRFSGRQFPNYSSELNVNALELEDSALYLCASSLGQGWETQYFGPGTRLLVL.

V usage is TRBV2 and J usage is TRBJ2-1, with 8 bases fitting TRBD2. CDR1 and CDR2 (germline): SNHLY, FYNNEI. This CDR3 comprises 13 residues. With V trimmed by 7 bases and J by 9 bases, 8 bases remained unmatched. The DNA for the CDR3 is TGTGCCAGCAAACTACTAGCGGCGGGTGAGCAGTTCTTC. Translation: CASKLLAAGEQFF. The complete variable domain, with remaining parts taken from reference TRBV2 and TRBJ2-1, reads EPEVTQTPSHQVTQMGQEVILRCVPISNHLYFYWYRQILGQKVEFLVSFYNNEISEKSEIFDDQFSVERPDGSNFTLKIRSTKLEDSAMYFCASKLLAAGEQFFGPGTRLTVL.

A word on this clone: A much larger clone sits a single nucleotide away, making a read error possible. V and J are TRBV7-6 and TRBJ2-5; D uncertain. The CDR3 has 12 residues. Trimming shortened V by 4 bases and J by 1 base, and 4 bases separated the two germline ends. Germline V gives CDR1 SGHVS, CDR2 FNYEAQ. The CDR3 reads CASSSPQETQYF. Written as DNA, the CDR3 is TGTGCCAGCAGCTCCCCCCAAGAGACCCAGTACTTC.

The V gene is TRBV6-5, the J gene TRBJ2-7; TRBD2 agrees at 8 bases. The CDR3 length is 13 residues. Per the germline V gene, CDR1 is MNHEY and CDR2 is SVGAGI. Trimming at V came to 8 bases and at J to 3 bases, leaving 6 bases not matched to a gene. In nucleotides, the CDR3 is TGTGCCAGCCGGGTAGCGGGATACTACGAGCAGTACTTC. Its protein product is CASRVAGYYEQYF.

The CDR3 sequence: CASSLDARETQYF. The DNA of the CDR3 is TGCGCCAGCAGCTTGGACGCCCGAGAGACCCAGTACTTC. The V and J genes are TRBV5-1 and TRBJ2-5; D is unresolved. The CDR3 is 13 amino acids. V gave up 0 bases and J gave up 4 bases, with 7 bases separating them. The V gene's germline CDR1 is SGHRS and CDR2 YFSETQ. The entire variable domain, with the rest obtained from reference TRBV5-1 and TRBJ2-5, is as follows: KAGVTQTPRYLIKTRGQQVTLSCSPISGHRSVSWYQQTPGQGLQFLFEYFSETQRNKGNFPGRFSGRQFSNSRSEMNVSTLELGDSALYLCASSLDARETQYFGPGTRLLVL.

A word on this clone: Distinct nucleotide sequences in the sample also encode this CDR3. The DNA for the CDR3 is TGTGCCAGCAGCTTAACGGGGGATCAGCCCCAGCATTTT. It codes for CASSLTGDQPQHF. The chain links TRBV7-3 to TRBJ1-5; TRBD1 is a possible D gene (5 bases). The germline CDR1 and CDR2 sequences are SGHTA and FQGTGA. V gave up 0 bases and J gave up 5 bases, with 5 bases separating them. The CDR3 spans 13 residues.

Written as DNA, the CDR3 is TGTGCCTGGAGTGAAGGGACAGCGAATCAGCCCCAGCATTTT. This sequence encodes CAWSEGTANQPQHF. V is TRBV30 and J is TRBJ1-5, with TRBD1 identical over 7 bases. The CDR3 spans 14 residues. Trimming cost V 1 base and J 4 bases; bases outside gene matches: 4. CDR1 and CDR2 (germline): GTSNPN, SVGIG (reference sequence).

The chain joins TRBV29-1 to TRBJ1-1; 11 nucleotides line up with TRBD1. V was clipped by 1 base and J by 1 base; unmatched bases: 14. This CDR3 is built from 19 residues. In germline, CDR1 is SQVTM, CDR2 ANQGSEA. Written as DNA, the CDR3 is TGCAGCGTTGAAGGAGTGCTGGACAGGGGGCAAGGAACGAACACTGAAGCTTTCTTT. It translates to CSVEGVLDRGQGTNTEAFF.

A word on this clone: A read error may account for a junction end that differs from germline. The rearrangement joins TRBV12-5 to TRBJ2-7; 12 nucleotides align to TRBD1. Germline values: CDR1 LGHNT, CDR2 FRNRAP. This CDR3 is 15 amino acids long. The CDR3 sequence is CASGLVRDRGRTVNF. The CDR3 nucleotides are TGTGCTAGTGGTTTGGTCCGGGACAGGGGGCGAACTGTTAACTTC.

The genes are TRBV9 and TRBJ2-5, with D uncertain. V gave up 0 bases and J gave up 1 base, with 4 bases separating them. Germline V gives CDR1 SGDLS, CDR2 YYNGEE. CDR3 length: 13 amino acids. CDR3 DNA sequence: TGTGCCAGCAGCGTAGCACCCCAAGAGACCCAGTACTTC. It codes for CASSVAPQETQYF.

The chain is built from TRBV27 and TRBJ2-7; 9 bases are shared with TRBD1. Germline V lookup: CDR1 MNHEY, CDR2 SMNVEV (reference sequence). The V and J ends lost 3 bases and 0 bases, in that order; junction bases with no gene match: 3. The CDR3 has 15 amino acids. As DNA, the CDR3 is TGTGCCAGCAGTTTGACAGGGGGAAGCTCCTACGAGCAGTACTTC. It codes for CASSLTGGSSYEQYF.

The chain joins TRBV5-1 to TRBJ2-5; D is possibly TRBD2 (6 bases). The CDR3 is made up of 15 amino acids. Germline CDR1 is SGHRS and CDR2 is YFSETQ. The V end lost 6 bases, the J end lost 2 bases, and 17 bases lay between the germline ends. In nucleotides, the CDR3 is TGCGCCAGCACCCTTGGAGGGCAGTTACAAGAGACCCAGTACTTC. Residues: CASTLGGQLQETQYF. The whole variable domain, filled in from reference TRBV5-1 and TRBJ2-5, reads KAGVTQTPRYLIKTRGQQVTLSCSPISGHRSVSWYQQTPGQGLQFLFEYFSETQRNKGNFPGRFSGRQFSNSRSEMNVSTLELGDSALYLCASTLGGQLQETQYFGPGTRLLVL.

The sample holds a few counts of this clone. The J gene is TRBJ1-5, the V gene TRBV29-1; D remains ambiguous. The V end lost 4 bases, the J end lost 2 bases, and 12 bases lay between the germline ends. The CDR3 loop spans 14 amino acids. CDR1 is SQVTM and CDR2 is ANQGSEA in the germline V gene. The CDR3 spells CSVGGGVGNQPQHF. CDR3 in DNA: TGCAGCGTTGGTGGCGGTGTTGGCAATCAGCCCCAGCATTTT.

This chain's CDR3 is CASSFTGTGHTEAFF. Written as DNA, the CDR3 is TGCGCCAGCAGCTTCACCGGGACGGGTCACACTGAAGCTTTCTTT. The rearrangement joins TRBV5-1 to TRBJ1-1; a possible D gene is TRBD1 (5 bases). The CDR3 is made up of 15 amino acids. Germline values: CDR1 SGHRS, CDR2 YFSETQ. Deletions cut 2 bases from V and 3 bases from J, with 14 bases between.

This chain joins TRBV7-8 and TRBJ1-2; D is ambiguous. V lost 5 bases, J lost 4 bases, and 8 bases lay in between. The CDR3 has 12 amino acids. Germline lookup yields CDR1 SGHVS and CDR2 FQNEAQ. The CDR3 loop is CASSPELYGYTF. The CDR3 DNA sequence: TGTGCCAGCAGCCCCGAACTCTATGGCTACACCTTC.